The 13 T cell receptor beta chains given below trace back to one sample, sequenced in a study of CD8 T cells in ankylosing spondylitis. TCRdb ran MiXCR on the 5' RACE reads and lists one entry per CDR3 protein. The sample carries 37,000 or so distinct CDR3 sequences, 16% recorded once. Sequenced input: blood. The receptors derive from a male donor with ankylosing spondylitis or in good health (not recorded which).

This clonotype appeared a few times. The genes are TRBV12-3 or TRBV12-4 and TRBJ1-5; no clear D gene. The CDR3 runs 12 residues. Trimming cost V 3 bases and J 5 bases, with 5 bases left between them. CDR3 nucleotide sequence: TGTGCCAGCAGTTTCCGGGATCAGCCCCAGCATTTT. Translation: CASSFRDQPQHF.

This clonotype occurred once. V and J are TRBV20-1 and TRBJ2-1; 7 bases are shared with TRBD1. J gave up 1 base and V 1 base, and 4 bases lay outside the gene matches. Looked up from germline, CDR1 is DFQATT and CDR2 is SNEGSKA (reference sequence). The CDR3 contains 15 residues. The CDR3 nucleotides read TGCAGTGCTAGAGGAGGGGGCCAGTCCTACAATGAGCAGTTCTTC. This sequence encodes CSARGGGQSYNEQFF.

This clonotype was seen only a few times. J is TRBJ2-2 and V is TRBV12-3 or TRBV12-4, with 11 positions matching TRBD2. This CDR3 has 17 residues. Trimming took 6 bases from V and 6 from J; bases not matched to a gene: 12. The CDR3 spells CASSAPGLAVGAGELFF. The CDR3 region has the DNA TGTGCCAGCAGCGCCCCGGGACTAGCGGTTGGGGCCGGGGAGCTGTTTTTT.

This clonotype showed up many times. The V call is TRBV20-1, the J call TRBJ2-7; TRBD2 aligns across 7 bases. Germline CDR1 is DFQATT and CDR2 is SNEGSKA (reference sequence). The CDR3 is 14 residues long. V shed 3 bases, J shed 1 base, and the junction held 6 bases outside the gene matches. The CDR3 protein is CSARGGSRSYEQYF. The CDR3 bases are TGCAGTGCTAGGGGCGGGAGCAGATCCTACGAGCAGTACTTC.

In its sample, this clonotype was seen a few times. The V and J genes are TRBV6-2 or TRBV6-3 and TRBJ2-1; the match to TRBD2 covers 8 bases. The V gene end was trimmed by 4 bases and the J gene end by 2 bases; junction bases not matched to a gene: 7. Germline values: CDR1 MNHEY, CDR2 SVGEGT. The CDR3 extends over 16 amino acids. The CDR3 nucleotides read TGTGCCAGCAGTTCATATAGCGGGATAGCCTACAATGAGCAGTTCTTC. This codes for CASSSYSGIAYNEQFF.

This chain links TRBV24-1 with TRBJ2-2; D call uncertain. Looked up from germline, CDR1 is KGHDR and CDR2 is SFDVKD. The length of the CDR3 is 14 residues. Trimming took 5 bases from V and 8 from J, leaving 14 bases between them. The CDR3: CATSGGQLRGELFF. CDR3 DNA sequence: TGTGCCACCAGTGGGGGTCAACTCAGAGGGGAGCTGTTTTTT.

The chain uses TRBV10-3 and TRBJ2-2; D not certain. The CDR3 runs to 13 residues. The germline V gene has CDR1 ENHRY and CDR2 SYGVKD. Trimming cost V 10 bases and J 1 base, with 10 bases left between them. The DNA of the CDR3 is TGTGCCACCAGCCAACAGAACACCGGGGAGCTGTTTTTT. This sequence encodes CATSQQNTGELFF.

This clonotype was seen a few times. This chain connects TRBV5-1 to TRBJ2-2, with D maybe TRBD2 (6 bases). Germline loops: CDR1 SGHRS, CDR2 YFSETQ. This CDR3 spans 15 amino acids. V was cut by 4 bases and J by 4 bases, with 14 bases left in between. The CDR3 is CASSPTEGSTGELFF. In DNA form, the CDR3 reads TGCGCCAGCAGCCCGACGGAGGGCTCCACCGGGGAGCTGTTTTTT. The whole variable domain, filled in from reference TRBV5-1 and TRBJ2-2, reads KAGVTQTPRYLIKTRGQQVTLSCSPISGHRSVSWYQQTPGQGLQFLFEYFSETQRNKGNFPGRFSGRQFSNSRSEMNVSTLELGDSALYLCASSPTEGSTGELFFGEGSRLTVL.

The table lists this clonotype with a few counts. The J gene is TRBJ2-2, the V gene TRBV4-3; possible D gene TRBD1, 6 bases. Germline V CDR1 and CDR2: LGHNA, YSLEER. This CDR3 has 19 amino acids. Trimming took off 0 bases at V and 6 bases at J, with 23 bases between the two ends. The CDR3 reads CASSQDSRLGATTPGELFF. For the CDR3, the DNA is TGCGCCAGCAGCCAAGATTCCCGTCTGGGGGCAACAACACCCGGGGAGCTGTTTTTT.

This clonotype occurred a few times. The V call is TRBV29-1, the J call TRBJ2-1; the match to TRBD2 covers 8 bases. V gave up 7 bases and J gave up 5 bases; unmatched junction bases: 4. CDR1 is SQVTM, CDR2 ANQGSEA, per germline. This CDR3 spans 12 amino acids. The CDR3 spells CSGRREDNEQFF. Written as DNA, the CDR3 is TGCAGCGGGCGGCGGGAGGACAATGAGCAGTTCTTC.

The genes are TRBV20-1 and TRBJ2-3; weak D call: TRBD2 (5 bases). Germline values: CDR1 DFQATT, CDR2 SNEGSKA (reference sequence). CDR3 length equals 15 residues. The V gene lost 0 bases and the J gene lost 4 bases, with 14 bases spanning the gap. The CDR3 DNA sequence: TGCAGTGCTAGAGATTCGCGGGCCTCGGCAGATACGCAGTATTTT. Translating it yields CSARDSRASADTQYF.

This clonotype came up a few times. The rearrangement uses TRBV7-8 and TRBJ2-1; D call uncertain. The ends were cut back, 2 bases at V and 7 bases at J, with 3 bases in the middle. The CDR3 has 11 residues. Germline lookup yields CDR1 SGHVS and CDR2 FQNEAQ. CDR3 amino acids: CASSLTNEQFF. In DNA form, the CDR3 reads TGTGCCAGCAGCTTAACGAATGAGCAGTTCTTC.

This clonotype was recorded a few times. In DNA form, the CDR3 reads TGTGCCACCAGCAGAGTAGGGGCCGGGGAGCTGTTTTTT. Its protein product is CATSRVGAGELFF. The gene calls are TRBV15 and TRBJ2-2; D is possibly TRBD1 (5 bases). V gave up 1 base and J gave up 6 bases, with 6 bases separating them. CDR3 size: 13 residues. Germline V gene data show CDR1 as LNHNV and CDR2 as YYDKDF (reference sequence).